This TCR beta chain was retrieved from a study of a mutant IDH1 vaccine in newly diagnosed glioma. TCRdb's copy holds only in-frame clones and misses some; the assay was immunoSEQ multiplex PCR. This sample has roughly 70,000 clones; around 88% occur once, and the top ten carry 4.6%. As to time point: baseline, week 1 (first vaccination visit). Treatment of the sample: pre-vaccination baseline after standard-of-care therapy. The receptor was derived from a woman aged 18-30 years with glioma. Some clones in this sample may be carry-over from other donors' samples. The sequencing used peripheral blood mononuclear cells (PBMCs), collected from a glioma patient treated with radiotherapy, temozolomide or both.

CDR3 residues: CASSPGLADSYEQYF. DNA for the CDR3: TGTGCCAGCAGCCCGGGACTAGCCGACTCCTACGAGCAGTACTTC. This chain connects TRBV11-3 to TRBJ2-7; 9 positions match TRBD2. V was pared by 5 bases and J by 0 bases, with 5 bases of the junction left unmatched. This CDR3 is 15 amino acids long. From germline, CDR1 is SGHNT and CDR2 YENEEA.